The 5 T cell receptor beta chains reported below all come from one sample, sequenced in a study of shared clonotypes between healthy human individuals. The protocol was immunoSEQ multiplex PCR, while the TCRdb copy is restricted to in-frame clones and leaves out a portion. The sample carries 850,000 to 1,200,000 clones, roughly 80% recorded once. The sequenced sample was memory CD4+ T cells sorted from blood. As to subset: CD45RA-negative fraction. The origin of the receptors is a man aged 18 to 35 in good health.

This chain connects TRBV7-2 to TRBJ2-3; tentatively, D is TRBD2 (6 bases). V was cut by 5 bases and J by 1 base, with 19 bases left in between. CDR1 is SGHTA and CDR2 is FQGNSA in the germline V gene. CDR3 size: 17 residues. In DNA, the CDR3 is TGTGCCAGCAGCCCTACGAGGGCGGGATTGCGCACAGATACGCAGTATTTT. It yields the protein CASSPTRAGLRTDTQYF.

With regard to this clone: A read error may explain this, as a much larger clone is one base away. Other DNA sequences in this sample translate to the same CDR3. The CDR3 is CASSLRGNTEAFF. The CDR3 region has the DNA TGTGCCAGCAGCTTAAGGGGGAACACTGAAGCTTTCTTT. This sequence joins TRBV7-9 and TRBJ1-1; D perhaps matches TRBD1 (5 bases). Trimming stripped 2 bases from V and 1 base from J, with 5 bases between. CDR3 size: 13 residues. Germline CDR1 reads SEHNR; CDR2 reads FQNEAQ (reference sequence). The variable domain in full, with the rest retrieved from reference TRBV7-9 and TRBJ1-1, is DTGVSQNPRHKITKRGQNVTFRCDPISEHNRLYWYRQTLGQGPEFLTYFQNEAQLEKSRLLSDRFSAERPKGSFSTLEIQRTEQGDSAMYLCASSLRGNTEAFFGQGTRLTVV.

This chain links TRBV6-1 with TRBJ2-5; 8 positions agree with TRBD1. With 1 base clipped from V and 5 bases from J, the junction kept 6 bases outside the gene matches. Per germline, CDR1 MNHNS and CDR2 SASEGT. This CDR3 spans 15 amino acids. CDR3 residues: CASSEVTGGRETQYF. The CDR3 DNA sequence: TGTGCCAGCAGTGAAGTTACAGGGGGGAGGGAGACCCAGTACTTC.

Turning to this clone: The same CDR3 is also encoded by other DNA sequences in this sample. The genes are TRBV18 and TRBJ2-7; possibly TRBD1 for D (6 bases). The germline gives CDR1 KGHSH, CDR2 LQKENI. Trimming removed 2 bases at V and 6 bases at J, with 8 bases between. CDR3 length: 12 residues. The CDR3 nucleotides read TGTGCCAGCTCACCAACAGGGTCCGAGCAGTACTTC. This codes for CASSPTGSEQYF.

V and J are TRBV7-2 and TRBJ2-7; D gene unclear. This CDR3 has 13 amino acids. Germline-derived CDR1 and CDR2 are SGHTA and FQGNSA. The V and J ends lost 2 bases and 4 bases respectively, with 9 bases between them. The CDR3 spells CASSLWAGYEQYF. The CDR3 DNA follows: TGTGCCAGCAGCTTATGGGCCGGGTACGAGCAGTACTTC.